These 18 T cell receptor beta chains were all obtained from the same sample, sequenced in a study of PD-L1 blockade in urothelial cancer (dated by TCRdb to 2015 to 2018). Preparation of the library involved the immunoSEQ multiplex PCR assay. TCRdb holds this immuneACCESS table with in-frame rearrangements only. Some clones are missing; in checked studies, unresolved V genes explain under half, and the rest has no known cause. This sample gives approximately 58,000 clones in total; 82% of them show up just once. The ten largest clones represent 4.5% of the sample. The source was PBMCs, collected around atezolizumab (anti-PD-L1) treatment. These receptors were obtained from a man aged 70 or older with urothelial cancer.

This clone was observed a single time. This chain links TRBV6-5 with TRBJ2-7, with D maybe TRBD2 (6 bases). V was clipped by 8 bases and J by 5 bases, with 13 bases between them. From germline, CDR1 is MNHEY and CDR2 SVGAGI. CDR3 length: 12 residues. CDR3 protein: CASGAGRDEQYF. In DNA form, the CDR3 reads TGTGCCAGCGGGGCGGGACGCGACGAGCAGTACTTC.

The table lists this clone with a few counts. This sequence joins TRBV2 and TRBJ1-1; D is unresolved. CDR1 and CDR2 (germline): SNHLY, FYNNEI. The CDR3 totals 14 residues. The germline V and J ends were trimmed by 3 bases and 4 bases, with 12 bases remaining between them. The CDR3 DNA sequence: TGTGCCAGCAGTGAGAGAGGGTTTAGCACTGAAGCTTTCTTT. This sequence encodes CASSERGFSTEAFF.

The V call is TRBV4-1, the J call TRBJ2-7; 8 positions match TRBD2. From germline, CDR1 is MGHRA and CDR2 YSYEKL. The CDR3 is made up of 19 amino acids. V was clipped by 0 bases and J by 0 bases; unmatched bases: 13. CDR3 sequence: CASSQDSAIFSGGSYEQYF. The CDR3 nucleotides read TGCGCCAGCAGCCAAGATTCCGCAATTTTCAGCGGGGGCTCCTACGAGCAGTACTTC.

This chain links TRBV5-6 with TRBJ2-7; TRBD1 matches at 10 bases. CDR1 and CDR2 (germline): SGHDT, YYEEEE. V shed 4 bases and J 6 bases; nucleotides not matched to a gene: 7. CDR3 length equals 14 residues. CDR3 sequence (DNA): TGTGCCAGCAGCGGGACAGGGGAAATAGGCGAGCAGTACTTC. Its translation is CASSGTGEIGEQYF.

This CDR3 reads CSVVRGPGGTEAFF. For the CDR3, the DNA is TGCAGCGTTGTCAGGGGGCCAGGAGGGACTGAAGCTTTCTTT. The V gene is TRBV29-1, the J gene TRBJ1-1; TRBD1 aligns across 8 bases. CDR1 is SQVTM, CDR2 ANQGSEA, per germline. After removal of 4 bases from V and 5 bases from J, the junction contained 9 bases not matched to a gene. This CDR3 has 14 residues.

The chain has TRBV23-1 and TRBJ1-5; possibly TRBD1 for D (6 bases). TRBV23-1 is treated as an ORF (open reading frame) with a function not yet certain. The CDR3 runs 15 residues. V dropped 8 bases and J dropped 4 bases, with 18 bases sitting between them. CDR3 protein: CASASGGTTNQPQHF. The CDR3 coding sequence is TGCGCCAGCGCCTCCGGTGGGACAACTAATCAGCCCCAGCATTTT.

The chain recombines TRBV2 with TRBJ1-1, with D unresolved. Germline V lookup: CDR1 SNHLY, CDR2 FYNNEI. The CDR3 has 14 residues. Trimming removed 8 bases at V and 0 bases at J, with 13 bases between. The CDR3 spells CASHMRAMNTEAFF. The CDR3 nucleotides read TGTGCCAGCCACATGCGGGCGATGAACACTGAAGCTTTCTTT.

This clone was seen a single time. This chain links TRBV23-1 with TRBJ2-2; 7 nucleotides align to TRBD1. TRBV23-1 is given ORF status, its function remaining uncertain. The length of the CDR3 is 18 residues. Losses at the gene ends were 0 bases for V and 1 base for J; bases not matched to a gene: 8. CDR3 nucleotide sequence: TGCGCCAGCAGTCAATCGGTCCGGGACAGTCTGAACACCGGGGAGCTGTTTTTT. The encoded protein is CASSQSVRDSLNTGELFF.

This clone has a handful of counts. The J gene is TRBJ2-7, the V gene TRBV6-5; possible D gene TRBD1, 6 bases. The V gene's germline CDR1 is MNHEY and CDR2 SVGAGI. Between the trimmed V and J ends, which lost 6 bases and 5 bases, there was a span of 17 bases. CDR3 length: 14 amino acids. The CDR3 loop reads CASRSRGFVDEQYF. CDR3 coding DNA: TGTGCCAGCAGGTCCAGGGGTTTTGTCGACGAGCAGTACTTC.

The V gene is TRBV2, the J gene TRBJ2-3, with TRBD1 matching over 10 bases. The trim removed 8 bases at V and 4 bases at J, leaving 3 bases unmatched. The CDR3 is made up of 13 amino acids. The germline CDR1 and CDR2 sequences are SNHLY and FYNNEI. The CDR3 DNA sequence: TGTGCCAGCGGGGACAGGGGCGCAGATACGCAGTATTTT. It translates to CASGDRGADTQYF.

This chain joins TRBV30 and TRBJ2-7; D is unclear. CDR1 GTSNPN and CDR2 SVGIG come from the germline V gene (reference sequence). V was cut by 0 bases and J by 3 bases, with 6 bases left in between. This CDR3 has 12 amino acids. The chain's CDR3 is CAWSVVSYEQYF. In nucleotides, the CDR3 is TGTGCCTGGAGTGTGGTCAGCTACGAGCAGTACTTC.

This clone has a handful of counts. The chain is built from TRBV30 and TRBJ2-5; 8 positions agree with TRBD2. Germline CDR1 reads GTSNPN; CDR2 reads SVGIG (reference sequence). CDR3 length: 15 amino acids. Trimming took 0 bases from V and 7 from J; bases not matched to a gene: 10. CDR3 region: CAWSVSPSGPGTQYF. The DNA of the CDR3 is TGTGCCTGGAGTGTAAGTCCTAGCGGGCCCGGGACCCAGTACTTC.

This chain joins TRBV5-5 and TRBJ1-1, with 12 bases matching TRBD1. The CDR3 consists of 20 residues. In germline, CDR1 is SGHKS, CDR2 YYEKEE (reference sequence). V lost 4 bases to trimming and J lost 0 bases; unmatched junction nucleotides: 16. The CDR3 bases are TGTGCCAGCAGCACAGACCGGGACAGGGGGCTGAGAGGGTTGAACACTGAAGCTTTCTTT. Its protein product is CASSTDRDRGLRGLNTEAFF.

This chain joins TRBV18 and TRBJ2-1; D uncertain. Per germline, CDR1 KGHSH and CDR2 LQKENI. The CDR3 consists of 15 residues. The V and J ends lost 3 bases and 4 bases respectively, with 13 bases between them. This CDR3 is CASSPAQHHYNEQFF. The CDR3 DNA reads as TGTGCCAGCTCACCGGCTCAACATCATTACAATGAGCAGTTCTTC.

The chain joins TRBV2 to TRBJ1-1; possible D gene TRBD1, 5 bases. Trimming took off 4 bases at V and 6 bases at J, with 12 bases between the two ends. Germline-derived CDR1 and CDR2 are SNHLY and FYNNEI. The CDR3 runs 13 residues. The chain's CDR3 is CASSVRGRAEAFF. CDR3 DNA sequence: TGTGCCAGCAGTGTTCGGGGGAGGGCTGAAGCTTTCTTT.

This clone was recorded a few times. The V gene is TRBV11-3, the J gene TRBJ2-2, with TRBD1 as a possible D gene (6 bases). The V and J ends lost 5 bases and 7 bases respectively, with 11 bases between them. Per germline, CDR1 SGHNT and CDR2 YENEEA. The CDR3 extends over 13 amino acids. Here the CDR3 reads CASSPRQVGELFF. The DNA of the CDR3 is TGTGCCAGCAGCCCCAGACAGGTCGGGGAGCTGTTTTTT.

The chain uses TRBV2 and TRBJ2-1; 14 nucleotides match TRBD2. J was trimmed by 4 bases and V by 4 bases; bases with no gene match: 9. Germline assignment: CDR1 SNHLY and CDR2 FYNNEI. The CDR3 runs to 18 residues. CDR3 coding DNA: TGTGCCAGCAGTGGCCGGACTAGCGGGAGGATTAGATACAATGAGCAGTTCTTC. Protein product: CASSGRTSGRIRYNEQFF.

The rearrangement uses TRBV5-1 and TRBJ1-3, with 8 bases fitting TRBD1. V lost 3 bases and J lost 7; bases outside the gene matches: 3. CDR3 length: 13 residues. Germline values: CDR1 SGHRS, CDR2 YFSETQ. CDR3 sequence: CASSSDRANTIYF. CDR3 in DNA: TGCGCCAGCAGCTCGGACAGGGCCAACACCATATATTTT.